This T cell receptor beta chain is drawn from a study of regulatory T cells in long-lasting Graves disease. Broader study findings: Newly diagnosed patients had higher TCR diversity than persistent Graves' patients did.

The CDR3 covers 15 residues. In germline, CDR1 is SGHVS, CDR2 FQNEAQ. V was pared by 6 bases and J by 2 bases, with 17 bases between. This clonotype was seen many times. The target antigen is unknown. CDR3-region Arm-PCR and iRepertoire HTBI primers produced the TCR beta libraries. TCRdb re-derived calls from the multiplex PCR reads in MiXCR, one entry per CDR3 protein. This sample has a few hundred thousand distinct CDR3 sequences, with about 14% found just once. Noted time point: newly diagnosed GD, antithyroid drugs for less than 3 months. There was RNA extracted from PBMCs, and the TCR library was made from it. A blood draw put 8 to 10 milliliters of peripheral blood into EDTA tubes. The sample was also linked to a second study, of T cells in Graves' hyperthyroidism and ophthalmopathy. From that study: Disease duration under 2 months; hyperthyroidism patients were aged 18 to 65. HTBI primers were used for first-round RT-PCR of the TCR CDR3.

The sample in question was peripheral blood mononuclear cells (PBMCs), obtained at new diagnosis, from a patient treated with antithyroid drugs. The clonotype was recovered from a woman aged 50 to 65 with Graves disease. The V gene is TRBV7-8, the J gene TRBJ2-7, with D perhaps given as TRBD1 or TRBD2 (5 bases each). The CDR3 coding sequence is TGTGCCAGCAGGTCGGGACGGACGACGACCTACGAGCAGTACTTC. It yields the protein CASRSGRTTTYEQYF.